The entry below gives a single TCR beta chain sequence along with its context. Here immunoSEQ multiplex PCR was the method, and the copy in TCRdb shows in-frame clones only, minus some. In the table there are around 250,000 clones, approximately 78% of which are singletons. The sample originates from a study of blood T cell repertoires in COVID-19. Per germline, CDR1 SNHLY and CDR2 FYNNEI. V lost 7 bases, J lost 1 base, and 7 bases stayed unmatched. The length of the CDR3 is 15 residues. Sequenced: peripheral blood. The genes are TRBV2 and TRBJ1-1, with 9 bases matching TRBD1. The source of this sequence is a woman aged 18-29 years with acute or convalescent COVID-19. The CDR3 spells CASTLQGAGNTEAFF. CDR3 DNA: TGTGCCAGCACCCTACAGGGGGCGGGGAACACTGAAGCTTTCTTT.